The 17 T cell receptor beta chains presented below share a single source sample, sequenced in a study of T-cell reconstitution after alpha-beta-depleted transplantation in children. Unique molecular identifiers tagged the TCRbeta library. One entry per CDR3 protein results from TCRdb running MiXCR on the PCR reads. The data show approximately 290,000 distinct CDR3 sequences, roughly 12% seen once. The material sequenced was peripheral blood, taken 180 days after TCRalphabeta/CD19-depleted stem cell transplant. Every receptor here comes from a male patient between 2 and 15 years old who had a stem cell transplant for chronic granulomatous disease, so the T cells may come from the graft donor.

This clonotype was recorded at least ten times. This chain connects TRBV12-3 or TRBV12-4 to TRBJ2-4; D remains ambiguous. The CDR3 spans 16 residues. The germline V and J ends were trimmed by 1 base and 0 bases, with 10 bases remaining between them. CDR3 region: CASSLGSWVAKNIQYF. Written as DNA, the CDR3 is TGTGCCAGCAGTTTAGGCTCTTGGGTAGCCAAAAACATTCAGTACTTC.

This clonotype was recorded many times. The J gene is TRBJ2-5, the V gene TRBV11-2; D is undetermined. Trimming stripped 5 bases from V and 1 base from J, with 11 bases between. In germline, CDR1 is SGHAT, CDR2 FQNNGV. The CDR3 runs to 14 residues. CDR3 sequence reads: CASSPFRPQETQYF. The CDR3, as DNA: TGTGCCAGCAGCCCCTTTCGTCCCCAAGAGACCCAGTACTTC.

Regarding this clonotype: A read error may be the cause here, since a much bigger clone is one base away. J is TRBJ2-7 and V is TRBV20-1, with 11 bases matching TRBD2. The ends lost 0 bases at V and 4 bases at J; junction bases unmatched: 5. Germline CDR1 DFQATT, CDR2 SNEGSKA (reference sequence). CDR3 size: 15 residues. This chain's CDR3 is CSARDFSGRGYEQYF. CDR3 bases: TGCAGTGCTAGAGATTTTAGCGGGAGGGGGTACGAGCAGTACTTC.

This clonotype showed up many times. V usage is TRBV12-3 or TRBV12-4 and J usage is TRBJ2-1; 10 bases align to TRBD2. The CDR3 is 16 residues long. V shed 7 bases, J shed 0 bases, and the junction held 6 bases outside the gene matches. CDR3 region: CASTTAGGHSYNEQFF. The CDR3 bases are TGTGCCAGCACCACAGCGGGGGGGCACTCCTACAATGAGCAGTTCTTC.

The sample holds many counts of this clonotype. The chain recombines TRBV28 with TRBJ2-1; weak D call: TRBD1 (6 bases). Per the germline V gene, CDR1 is MDHEN and CDR2 is SYDVKM. V gave up 6 bases and J gave up 9 bases, with 27 bases separating them. The CDR3 spans 17 residues. CDR3 DNA: TGTGCCAGCAGCCCCATTGGGGGCAGTGCCGTGGGTCGTGAGCAGTTCTTC. It codes for CASSPIGGSAVGREQFF.

This clonotype was counted ten times or more. This chain links TRBV27 with TRBJ1-5; maybe TRBD1 (6 bases). There are 15 residues in the CDR3. The germline V gene has CDR1 MNHEY and CDR2 SMNVEV (reference sequence). The germline V and J ends were trimmed by 4 bases and 5 bases, with 15 bases remaining between them. The CDR3 loop reads CASSSWDTRHQPQHF. The CDR3 DNA sequence: TGTGCCAGCAGTTCCTGGGACACGCGACATCAGCCCCAGCATTTT.

Many counts were recorded for this clonotype. The J gene is TRBJ2-6, the V gene TRBV10-3; TRBD1 is a possible D gene (6 bases). Germline V gene data show CDR1 as ENHRY and CDR2 as SYGVKD. With 2 bases removed from V and 1 base from J, the gap between germline ends came to 15 bases. This CDR3 region has 18 residues. As DNA, the CDR3 is TGTGCCATCAGTGAGCCAGGGGTTGGCTTTTCTGGGGCCAACGTCCTGACTTTC. This sequence encodes CAISEPGVGFSGANVLTF.

This chain joins TRBV11-2 and TRBJ2-5; 12 bases line up with TRBD2. V lost 1 base to trimming and J lost 4 bases; unmatched junction nucleotides: 13. This CDR3 region has 19 residues. Germline lookup yields CDR1 SGHAT and CDR2 FQNNGV. CDR3 protein: CASSLVMPPSGGARETQYF. CDR3 DNA sequence: TGTGCCAGCAGCTTAGTTATGCCGCCTAGCGGGGGGGCCCGAGAGACCCAGTACTTC.

This clonotype was observed a handful of times. The junction and the germline gene differ at one end; a read error may be behind it. J is TRBJ1-4 and V is TRBV28; 9 bases line up with TRBD1. CDR1 and CDR2 from the germline V gene are MDHEN and SYDVKM. The CDR3 is 13 residues long. CDR3 sequence: CASSLISGQGWNF. The CDR3 DNA reads TGTGCCAGCAGTTTAATTAGCGGACAGGGGTGGAATTTT.

This clonotype has ten or more counts. V usage is TRBV7-6 and J usage is TRBJ2-2; either TRBD1 or TRBD2 may supply D (6 bases each). V was pared by 5 bases and J by 4 bases, with 17 bases between. CDR3 size: 16 residues. Germline-derived CDR1 and CDR2 are SGHVS and FNYEAQ. The CDR3 bases are TGTGCCAGCAGCCATCCACGAGGGGGAGGCACCGGGGAGCTGTTTTTT. Translation gives CASSHPRGGGTGELFF.

The table lists this clonotype with many counts. The chain uses TRBV20-1 and TRBJ1-5; 8 positions match TRBD1. The ends lost 2 bases at V and 3 bases at J; junction bases unmatched: 3. The CDR3 length is 14 residues. Germline V CDR1 and CDR2: DFQATT, SNEGSKA (reference sequence). The CDR3 loop is CSARSDRDNQPQHF. Here the CDR3 DNA reads TGCAGTGCTAGATCGGACAGGGACAATCAGCCCCAGCATTTT.

This clonotype was observed many times. The DNA for the CDR3 is TGTGCCAGCAGCCAATTAAGCGGAGGAGGCGAGCAGTACTTC. Translated, it gives CASSQLSGGGEQYF. The rearrangement uses TRBV3-1 and TRBJ2-7; D is perhaps TRBD2 (5 bases). Per the germline V gene, CDR1 is LGHDT and CDR2 is YNNKEL (reference sequence). The V end was cut by 2 bases, the J end by 6 bases, with 14 bases between. This CDR3 region has 14 residues.

Note on this clonotype: At one end, the junction sequence differs from germline, possibly due to a read error. The chain combines TRBV6-6 with TRBJ2-7, with D perhaps TRBD1 (6 bases). This CDR3 comprises 13 residues. Germline V lookup: CDR1 MNHNY, CDR2 SVGAGI (reference sequence). The CDR3 region has the DNA TGTGCCAGCAGTTACAGGGGGTCCTGCGAGCAGTACTTC. As protein: CASSYRGSCEQYF.

This clonotype showed up just a few times. This chain links TRBV28 with TRBJ2-2, with 8 bases aligning to TRBD2. V lost 5 bases to trimming and J lost 2 bases; unmatched junction nucleotides: 7. In germline, CDR1 is MDHEN, CDR2 SYDVKM. CDR3 size: 16 residues. DNA for the CDR3: TGTGCCAGCAGTCCCGGGGGGGGGGCTAACACCGGGGAGCTGTTTTTT. It codes for CASSPGGGANTGELFF.

This clonotype was seen only a few times. The chain couples TRBV24-1 to TRBJ2-1; D gene ambiguous. The V gene's germline CDR1 is KGHDR and CDR2 SFDVKD. There are 12 residues in the CDR3. V dropped 4 bases and J dropped 5 bases, with 5 bases sitting between them. The CDR3 DNA follows: TGTGCCACCAGTGAGTCCAACAATGAGCAGTTCTTC. Translation: CATSESNNEQFF.

This clonotype has ten or more counts. The chain combines TRBV12-3 or TRBV12-4 with TRBJ2-7; 11 positions agree with TRBD2. Trimming at V came to 3 bases and at J to 4 bases, leaving 5 bases not matched to a gene. The CDR3 consists of 15 residues. CDR3 residues: CASSFMGLAEYEQYF. In nucleotides, the CDR3 is TGTGCCAGCAGTTTTATGGGACTAGCGGAATACGAGCAGTACTTC.

This clonotype came up many times. This chain links TRBV7-9 with TRBJ2-7; 9 nucleotides agree with TRBD1. Germline V lookup: CDR1 SEHNR, CDR2 FQNEAQ (reference sequence). Trimming removed 5 bases from V and 4 bases from J; junction bases left unmatched: 6. This CDR3 has 14 residues. The CDR3 sequence: CASSLMGTGYEQYF. CDR3 coding DNA: TGTGCCAGCAGCCTCATGGGGACAGGGTACGAGCAGTACTTC.